These 31 T cell receptor beta chains were all obtained from the same sample, sequenced in a study of blood T cell repertoires in COVID-19. Here immunoSEQ multiplex PCR was the method, and the copy in TCRdb shows in-frame clones only, minus some. The sample shows about 280,000 clones, roughly 87% of them seen only once. The source material was peripheral blood. The receptors stem from a woman aged 50 to 60 who had recovered from COVID-19.

This clone was detected only once. This chain links TRBV7-9 with TRBJ1-2; no clear D gene. This CDR3 has 16 residues. V was pared by 4 bases and J by 8 bases, with 23 bases between. The germline gives CDR1 SEHNR, CDR2 FQNEAQ (reference sequence). CDR3 DNA sequence: TGTGCCAGCAGCTCCCCATCAGGACTAACTTTGGGCGGCTACACCTTC. Translated, it gives CASSSPSGLTLGGYTF.

The CDR3 nucleotides read TGCGCCAGCAGCTCTGGACAGGGCACAGATACGCAGTATTTT. It specifies CASSSGQGTDTQYF. J is TRBJ2-3 and V is TRBV5-1; 7 bases are a match to TRBD1. The CDR3 totals 14 residues. V trimming: 3 bases; J trimming: 1 base; junction bases outside the gene matches: 2. Germline assignment: CDR1 SGHRS and CDR2 YFSETQ.

The chain carries TRBV10-3 and TRBJ2-5; 8 nucleotides align to TRBD2. Unmatched junction bases numbered 14, after V lost 6 bases and J lost 5 bases. This CDR3 spans 16 amino acids. Germline-derived CDR1 and CDR2 are ENHRY and SYGVKD. The CDR3 sequence: CAIRPGGSGSFETQYF. The DNA of the CDR3 is TGTGCCATCAGGCCCGGCGGCAGCGGGAGTTTCGAGACCCAGTACTTC.

The chain uses TRBV27 and TRBJ2-2; 7 positions match TRBD2. V lost 0 bases and J lost 5; bases outside the gene matches: 3. The CDR3 runs to 15 residues. Germline V gene data show CDR1 as MNHEY and CDR2 as SMNVEV (reference sequence). This CDR3 reads CASSLSWGGTGELFF. As DNA, the CDR3 is TGTGCCAGCAGTTTATCTTGGGGGGGTACCGGGGAGCTGTTTTTT.

This rearrangement joins TRBV7-9 to TRBJ2-6; D remains unclear. The CDR3 extends over 17 amino acids. Per the germline V gene, CDR1 is SEHNR and CDR2 is FQNEAQ (reference sequence). V dropped 1 base and J dropped 0 bases, with 10 bases sitting between them. The chain's CDR3 is CASSLGHFLSGANVLTF. The DNA of the CDR3 is TGTGCCAGCAGCTTAGGACACTTTCTCTCTGGGGCCAACGTCCTGACTTTC.

This sequence joins TRBV24-1 and TRBJ1-3; a weak D match, TRBD1 (6 bases). The CDR3 covers 16 residues. In germline, CDR1 is KGHDR, CDR2 SFDVKD. V was shortened by 5 bases and J by 0 bases, with 13 bases between the two germline ends. In DNA form, the CDR3 reads TGTGCCACCAGTGGAACAGGGCCGACCTCTGGAAACACCATATATTTT. Protein product: CATSGTGPTSGNTIYF.

This clone was seen more than once but under ten times. The chain recombines TRBV2 with TRBJ1-2; D not resolved. CDR3 size: 10 residues. V was shortened by 8 bases and J by 4 bases, with 5 bases between the two germline ends. Germline CDR1 is SNHLY and CDR2 is FYNNEI. CDR3 loop: CASLGYGYTF. CDR3 DNA sequence: TGTGCCAGCCTCGGCTATGGCTACACCTTC.

This rearrangement joins TRBV27 to TRBJ2-5; 8 nucleotides line up with TRBD1. J gave up 7 bases and V 3 bases, and 10 bases lay outside the gene matches. Germline loops: CDR1 MNHEY, CDR2 SMNVEV (reference sequence). This CDR3 is 15 amino acids long. CDR3 nucleotide sequence: TGTGCCAGCAGTTTCGGACAGGGCCTATTCGGGACCCAGTACTTC. Translation: CASSFGQGLFGTQYF.

The J gene is TRBJ1-3, the V gene TRBV19, with D possibly being TRBD1 (5 bases). CDR1 is LNHDA, CDR2 SQIVND, per germline (reference sequence). This CDR3 is built from 16 residues. Trimming removed 3 bases from V and 3 bases from J, with 15 bases in between. CDR3 in DNA: TGTGCCAGTAGTATCCACCTAGGACAATTTGGAAACACCATATATTTT. Translated, it gives CASSIHLGQFGNTIYF.

The chain links TRBV29-1 to TRBJ1-2; D remains unclear. Germline CDR1 is SQVTM and CDR2 is ANQGSEA. CDR3 size: 13 residues. V was trimmed by 0 bases and J by 4 bases, leaving 9 bases between them. DNA for the CDR3: TGCAGCGTTGAAGATGGAGGCAGCTATGGCTACACCTTC. Protein: CSVEDGGSYGYTF.

This chain joins TRBV5-1 and TRBJ2-3; 9 bases line up with TRBD1. This CDR3 spans 15 amino acids. From germline, CDR1 is SGHRS and CDR2 YFSETQ. Unmatched junction bases numbered 11, after V lost 5 bases and J lost 7 bases. The CDR3 spells CASSQGAGTGNTQYF. Written as DNA, the CDR3 is TGCGCCAGCAGTCAAGGGGCCGGGACAGGGAATACGCAGTATTTT. Full variable domain (remainder filled in from reference TRBV5-1 and TRBJ2-3): KAGVTQTPRYLIKTRGQQVTLSCSPISGHRSVSWYQQTPGQGLQFLFEYFSETQRNKGNFPGRFSGRQFSNSRSEMNVSTLELGDSALYLCASSQGAGTGNTQYFGPGTRLTVL.

As DNA, the CDR3 is TGTGCCAGCAACGAGGGAGGTGGCGGTCGTGAAGCTTTCTTT. Translated: CASNEGGGGREAFF. J is TRBJ1-1 and V is TRBV27; D gene ambiguous. The V and J ends lost 7 bases and 7 bases respectively, with 19 bases between them. CDR3 size: 14 residues. Per germline, CDR1 MNHEY and CDR2 SMNVEV (reference sequence).

The chain combines TRBV5-1 with TRBJ2-1, with TRBD1 as a possible D gene (5 bases). The V gene's germline CDR1 is SGHRS and CDR2 YFSETQ. This CDR3 has 15 residues. V was pared by 4 bases and J by 2 bases, with 13 bases between. As DNA, the CDR3 is TGCGCCAGCAGCCCCCAGACAGATACCTACAATGAGCAGTTCTTC. Protein product: CASSPQTDTYNEQFF.

The chain couples TRBV5-6 to TRBJ2-2; tentative D call: TRBD2 (5 bases). The CDR3 totals 16 residues. Germline V gene data show CDR1 as SGHDT and CDR2 as YYEEEE. The V and J ends lost 2 bases and 6 bases respectively, with 17 bases between them. The CDR3 DNA sequence: TGTGCCAGCAGCTTCCTTGTTCCCACGAGGGCCGGGGAGCTGTTTTTT. Encoded protein: CASSFLVPTRAGELFF. Together with reference TRBV5-6 and TRBJ2-2, the CDR3 gives the full variable domain: DAGVTQSPTHLIKTRGQQVTLRCSPKSGHDTVSWYQQALGQGPQFIFQYYEEEERQRGNFPDRFSGHQFPNYSSELNVNALLLGDSALYLCASSFLVPTRAGELFFGEGSRLTVL.

This clone has just a few counts. The CDR3 loop reads CASSRYRGSSGPSYNEQFF. CDR3 coding DNA: TGTGCCAGCTCTAGATACCGAGGGAGTAGCGGGCCTTCCTACAATGAGCAGTTCTTC. V usage is TRBV7-2 and J usage is TRBJ2-1; 7 bases map to TRBD2. The CDR3 sequence is 19 residues long. J was trimmed by 1 base and V by 8 bases; bases with no gene match: 20. CDR1 and CDR2 from the germline V gene are SGHTA and FQGNSA.

V and J are TRBV5-5 and TRBJ1-2, with 9 nucleotides matching TRBD1. This CDR3 has 15 amino acids. V dropped 6 bases and J dropped 5; count of bases not matched to a gene: 11. The germline gives CDR1 SGHKS, CDR2 YYEKEE (reference sequence). CDR3 residues: CASIRGQGLLYGYTF. The CDR3 DNA sequence: TGTGCCAGCATCCGGGGACAGGGACTTCTTTATGGCTACACCTTC.

The rearrangement links TRBV2 to TRBJ2-7; D might be TRBD1 (5 bases). CDR3 length equals 14 residues. Trimming removed 3 bases from V and 0 bases from J, with 9 bases in between. The germline CDR1 and CDR2 sequences are SNHLY and FYNNEI. DNA for the CDR3: TGTGCCAGCAGTGAGCAGGGCAGCTCCTACGAGCAGTACTTC. Translating gives CASSEQGSSYEQYF.

This rearrangement joins TRBV9 to TRBJ2-7; 7 nucleotides line up with TRBD1. Germline values: CDR1 SGDLS, CDR2 YYNGEE. The V and J ends lost 4 bases and 3 bases, in that order; junction bases with no gene match: 10. This CDR3 comprises 15 residues. This CDR3 is CASSPQGGQLYEQYF. CDR3 in DNA: TGTGCCAGCAGCCCCCAAGGGGGACAGCTCTACGAGCAGTACTTC. Supplemented by reference TRBV9 and TRBJ2-7, the full variable domain reads DSGVTQTPKHLITATGQRVTLRCSPRSGDLSVYWYQQSLDQGLQFLIQYYNGEERAKGNILERFSAQQFPDLHSELNLSSLELGDSALYFCASSPQGGQLYEQYFGPGTRLTVT.

The sample holds one count of this clone. V usage is TRBV2 and J usage is TRBJ2-2, with TRBD2 identical over 8 bases. This CDR3 is built from 14 residues. Trimming removed 8 bases from V and 3 bases from J; junction bases left unmatched: 5. Germline lookup yields CDR1 SNHLY and CDR2 FYNNEI. As DNA, the CDR3 is TGTGCCAGCTCCGGGGGGGGGTACACCGGGGAGCTGTTTTTT. Translated: CASSGGGYTGELFF. Looking up the rest from reference TRBV2 and TRBJ2-2 gives the full variable domain: EPEVTQTPSHQVTQMGQEVILRCVPISNHLYFYWYRQILGQKVEFLVSFYNNEISEKSEIFDDQFSVERPDGSNFTLKIRSTKLEDSAMYFCASSGGGYTGELFFGEGSRLTVL.

This sequence joins TRBV5-1 and TRBJ2-7, with TRBD1 matching over 10 bases. CDR1 SGHRS and CDR2 YFSETQ come from the germline V gene. The CDR3 runs 13 residues. After removal of 2 bases from V and 6 bases from J, the junction contained 2 bases not matched to a gene. The CDR3 reads CASSFGTGAEQYF. The CDR3 nucleotides read TGCGCCAGCAGCTTCGGGACAGGGGCCGAGCAGTACTTC. The entire variable domain, with the rest obtained from reference TRBV5-1 and TRBJ2-7, is as follows: KAGVTQTPRYLIKTRGQQVTLSCSPISGHRSVSWYQQTPGQGLQFLFEYFSETQRNKGNFPGRFSGRQFSNSRSEMNVSTLELGDSALYLCASSFGTGAEQYFGPGTRLTVT.

CDR3 DNA: TGTGCCAGCAGAACTATAGGCACAGATACGCAGTATTTT. Translation: CASRTIGTDTQYF. This rearrangement joins TRBV6-5 to TRBJ2-3; D ambiguous. This CDR3 comprises 13 residues. The germline V gene encodes CDR1 MNHEY and CDR2 SVGAGI. The germline V and J ends were trimmed by 6 bases and 1 base, with 8 bases remaining between them.

The chain couples TRBV9 to TRBJ2-2; 9 bases agree with TRBD2. The germline V gene has CDR1 SGDLS and CDR2 YYNGEE. The CDR3 is 17 residues long. J gave up 1 base and V 4 bases, and 8 bases lay outside the gene matches. The CDR3 region is CASSPPGLALNTGELFF. The CDR3 nucleotides are TGTGCCAGCAGCCCCCCCGGACTAGCGCTGAACACCGGGGAGCTGTTTTTT.

A few counts support this clone. The chain joins TRBV2 to TRBJ2-3, with 7 bases matching TRBD2. CDR3 length equals 14 residues. Per the germline V gene, CDR1 is SNHLY and CDR2 is FYNNEI. V shed 6 bases and J 3 bases; nucleotides not matched to a gene: 6. CDR3 sequence (DNA): TGTGCCAGCAGCGGGGGGAGGAGAACAGATACGCAGTATTTT. Translation: CASSGGRRTDTQYF.

In regard to this clone: It is unclear where the CDR3 begins or ends on the DNA, so no DNA is shown, and the CDR3 is as TCRdb lists it. The CDR3 here is CASSFAGGSYF. The chain uses TRBV27 and TRBJ2-7; the table's D call, TRBD2, has no DNA check behind it. Germline CDR1 and CDR2: MNHEY and SMNVEV (reference sequence). The CDR3 spans 11 residues, counting both ends.

The chain recombines TRBV6-5 with TRBJ2-4, with a possible D match to TRBD1 (5 bases). Per the germline V gene, CDR1 is MNHEY and CDR2 is SVGAGI. The CDR3 consists of 14 residues. Trimming took off 6 bases at V and 0 bases at J, with 9 bases between the two ends. CDR3 bases: TGTGCCAGCAGCCTGACAGCAGCCAAAAACATTCAGTACTTC. This codes for CASSLTAAKNIQYF.

The chain employs TRBV2 and TRBJ1-1; no definite D call. Trimming left V 2 bases short and J 10 bases short, with 11 bases between. This CDR3 has 12 residues. Germline lookup yields CDR1 SNHLY and CDR2 FYNNEI. The CDR3 DNA reads as TGTGCCAGCAGTGAAATGAGGTCGGGAGCTTTCTTT. It is translated as CASSEMRSGAFF.

The chain joins TRBV28 to TRBJ2-7, with a possible D match to TRBD2 (7 bases). This CDR3 region has 16 residues. V lost 0 bases and J lost 4, with 16 bases in between. The V gene's germline CDR1 is MDHEN and CDR2 SYDVKM. This CDR3 reads CASSLWGGPDGYEQYF. The CDR3 DNA reads as TGTGCCAGCAGTTTATGGGGGGGGCCGGATGGTTACGAGCAGTACTTC.

The rearrangement joins TRBV19 to TRBJ1-2; 9 bases are a match to TRBD1. After removal of 7 bases from V and 3 bases from J, the junction contained 6 bases not matched to a gene. The CDR3 has 14 amino acids. CDR1 and CDR2 (germline): LNHDA, SQIVND (reference sequence). The CDR3 DNA is TGTGCCAGTAACCCCCGGGACAGGGACTATGGCTACACCTTC. Protein product: CASNPRDRDYGYTF. Filled out from reference TRBV19 and TRBJ1-2, the complete variable domain reads DGGITQSPKYLFRKEGQNVTLSCEQNLNHDAMYWYRQDPGQGLRLIYYSQIVNDFQKGDIAEGYSVSREKKESFPLTVTSAQKNPTAFYLCASNPRDRDYGYTFGSGTRLTVV.

The chain couples TRBV5-4 to TRBJ2-1; 7 bases fit TRBD1. This CDR3 is 12 amino acids long. The ends lost 4 bases at V and 6 bases at J; junction bases unmatched: 1. Per germline, CDR1 SGHNT and CDR2 YYREEE (reference sequence). CDR3 amino acids: CASSRQGNEQFF. CDR3 DNA: TGTGCCAGCAGCCGACAGGGCAATGAGCAGTTCTTC.

The V call is TRBV6-2 or TRBV6-3, the J call TRBJ1-2, with 10 bases matching TRBD1. J lost 3 bases, V lost 4 bases, and 5 bases had no gene match. There are 15 residues in the CDR3. Looked up from germline, CDR1 is MNHEY and CDR2 is SVGEGT. CDR3: CASSLGTGDYYGYTF. The CDR3 region has the DNA TGTGCCAGCAGTTTGGGGACAGGGGATTACTATGGCTACACCTTC.

This clone was seen a few times. The V and J genes are TRBV5-1 and TRBJ2-3; TRBD2 matches at 8 bases. V was clipped by 6 bases and J by 1 base; unmatched bases: 7. From germline, CDR1 is SGHRS and CDR2 YFSETQ. The length of the CDR3 is 15 residues. CDR3 nucleotides: TGCGCCAGCATGAGCGGGAGAAGTGGCACAGATACGCAGTATTTT. This sequence encodes CASMSGRSGTDTQYF.